The text below deals with one T cell receptor beta chain. This CDR3 has 13 residues. Germline V gene sequence: CDR1 SGDLS, CDR2 YYNGEE. The V end was cut by 0 bases, the J end by 9 bases, with 10 bases between. These data originate in a study of blood T cell repertoires in COVID-19. In the study overall: Researchers got acute and convalescent COVID-19 samples from the United States, Italy and Spain. The analysed material was cDNA or gDNA that came from T cells, B-cell-depleted T cells, or PBMCs.

The authors' processing: Reference gene primer amplification gave nucleated cell count estimates. TCRdb's copy holds only in-frame clones and misses some; the assay was immunoSEQ multiplex PCR. V, J and clone size are taken as reported in that table, and D and trimming were inferred from the DNA itself. Here the sample spans just over 650,000 clones, about 90% being singletons. The source is a woman aged 18-29 years with acute or convalescent COVID-19. Sequencing input: peripheral blood. This rearrangement joins TRBV9 to TRBJ2-1; D call uncertain. The CDR3 sequence: CASSVVTVGEQFF. The CDR3, as DNA: TGTGCCAGCAGCGTAGTAACTGTCGGTGAGCAGTTCTTC. Full variable domain (missing parts from reference TRBV9 and TRBJ2-1): DSGVTQTPKHLITATGQRVTLRCSPRSGDLSVYWYQQSLDQGLQFLIQYYNGEERAKGNILERFSAQQFPDLHSELNLSSLELGDSALYFCASSVVTVGEQFFGPGTRLTVL.